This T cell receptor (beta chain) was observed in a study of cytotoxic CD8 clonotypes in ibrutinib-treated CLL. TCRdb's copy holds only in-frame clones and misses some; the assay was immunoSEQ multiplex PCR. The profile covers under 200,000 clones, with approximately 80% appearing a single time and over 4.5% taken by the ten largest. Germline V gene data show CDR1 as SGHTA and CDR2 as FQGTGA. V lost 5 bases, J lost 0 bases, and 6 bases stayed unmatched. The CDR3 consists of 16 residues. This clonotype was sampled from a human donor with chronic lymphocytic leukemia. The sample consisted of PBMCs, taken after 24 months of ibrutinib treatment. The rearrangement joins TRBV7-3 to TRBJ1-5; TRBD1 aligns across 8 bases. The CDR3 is CASSARGPYSNQPQHF. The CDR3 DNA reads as TGTGCCAGCAGCGCCAGGGGGCCCTATAGCAATCAGCCCCAGCATTTT. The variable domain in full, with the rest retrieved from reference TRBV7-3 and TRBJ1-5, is GAGVSQTPSNKVTEKGKYVELRCDPISGHTALYWYRQSLGQGPEFLIYFQGTGAADDSGLPNDRFFAVRPEGSVSTLKIQRTERGDSAVYLCASSARGPYSNQPQHFGDGTRLSIL.